This T cell receptor (beta chain) was profiled in a study of T cell repertoires in ileal Crohn's disease. Turning to the study itself: Patients had a median approximately 8-year disease duration, and over 30% were active smokers. Per sample, approximately 540 nanograms of biopsy DNA were TCRB immunosequenced.

Noted time point: proximal margin of the surgical specimen (macroscopically non-inflamed). Here immunoSEQ multiplex PCR was the method, and the copy in TCRdb shows in-frame clones only, minus some. The repertoire consists of approximately 3,000 clones, with roughly 77% occurring once and the leading ten covering around 68%. The receptor was isolated from an adult with Crohn's disease. The sequencing sample was made of ileal tissue.

CDR3 sequence reads: CASSEFEGANYGYTF. For the CDR3, the DNA is TGTGCCAGCAGTGAATTTGAAGGGGCTAACTATGGCTACACCTTC. The rearrangement links TRBV7-3 to TRBJ1-2; D is possibly TRBD1 (5 bases). V was cut by 6 bases and J by 0 bases, with 14 bases left in between. The CDR3 consists of 15 residues. CDR1 is SGHTA, CDR2 FQGTGA, per germline.